These 21 T cell receptor beta chains originate from one sample sequenced in a study of cytomegalovirus exposure and HLA in healthy donors. In the PCR, 60 Vbeta and 13 Jbeta primers were used. Data came from immunoSEQ multiplex PCR; TCRdb stores just in-frame clones and leaves some out. The sample includes roughly 160,000 clones, approximately 88% of them seen just once. Specimen: PBMCs. These receptors were collected from a man aged 25 to 40 in good health and CMV-seronegative.

The V call is TRBV5-8, the J call TRBJ2-7; TRBD1 might be the D (6 bases). Germline CDR1 and CDR2: SGHTS and YDEGEE. V shed 0 bases and J shed 3 bases, with 16 bases lying between them. This CDR3 region has 16 residues. The chain's CDR3 is CASSLGRGVLIYEQYF. DNA for the CDR3: TGTGCCAGCAGCTTGGGCAGGGGAGTTTTAATCTACGAGCAGTACTTC.

This chain joins TRBV5-8 and TRBJ1-2; no clear D gene. CDR1 and CDR2 (germline): SGHTS, YDEGEE. The V end lost 1 base, the J end lost 0 bases, and 7 bases lay between the germline ends. The CDR3 contains 14 residues. CDR3 protein: CASSLSGANYGYTF. CDR3 nucleotides: TGTGCCAGCAGCTTGTCCGGAGCTAACTATGGCTACACCTTC.

The chain links TRBV9 to TRBJ2-5; D call uncertain. The end of the DNA fits TRBJ2-7 better, so the J call may be wrong. Germline loops: CDR1 SGDLS, CDR2 YYNGEE. CDR3 length equals 14 residues. In DNA form, the CDR3 reads TGTGCCAGCAGCGTAGGGTTCAACTCCTACGAGCAGTACTTC. Protein product: CASSVGFNSYEQYF.

Of note for this clone: The identical CDR3 is also encoded by other nucleotide sequences in the sample. The V and J genes are TRBV5-1 and TRBJ2-5; 9 bases fit TRBD2. Per the germline V gene, CDR1 is SGHRS and CDR2 is YFSETQ. With V trimmed by 2 bases and J by 0 bases, 8 bases remained unmatched. The CDR3 is made up of 17 amino acids. CDR3 coding DNA: TGCGCCAGCAGCTTTAGAAAGGCGGGGGGGTACCAAGAGACCCAGTACTTC. This gives the protein CASSFRKAGGYQETQYF. The whole variable domain, filled in from reference TRBV5-1 and TRBJ2-5, reads KAGVTQTPRYLIKTRGQQVTLSCSPISGHRSVSWYQQTPGQGLQFLFEYFSETQRNKGNFPGRFSGRQFSNSRSEMNVSTLELGDSALYLCASSFRKAGGYQETQYFGPGTRLLVL.

The rearrangement uses TRBV29-1 and TRBJ2-2, with 9 bases aligning to TRBD1. The germline V gene encodes CDR1 SQVTM and CDR2 ANQGSEA. This CDR3 spans 14 amino acids. V was pared by 4 bases and J by 4 bases, with 4 bases of the junction left unmatched. CDR3 in DNA: TGCAGCGTTGCGACAGGGGGGATCACCGGGGAGCTGTTTTTT. It codes for CSVATGGITGELFF.

The chain recombines TRBV9 with TRBJ1-2, with 8 bases fitting TRBD1. V shed 6 bases, J shed 0 bases, and the junction held 10 bases outside the gene matches. The CDR3 contains 16 residues. Germline V CDR1 and CDR2: SGDLS, YYNGEE. The CDR3 DNA follows: TGTGCCAGCACGTTACTTTCACAGGGGGCTAACTATGGCTACACCTTC. Protein: CASTLLSQGANYGYTF.

This clone was observed many times. The chain uses TRBV2 and TRBJ1-4; D is possibly TRBD1 (5 bases). The V and J ends lost 7 bases and 4 bases respectively, with 13 bases between them. This CDR3 is built from 14 residues. Germline values: CDR1 SNHLY, CDR2 FYNNEI. The CDR3 region is CASIFDRNNEKLFF. The CDR3 nucleotides are TGTGCCAGCATTTTCGACAGAAATAATGAAAAACTGTTTTTT.

V is TRBV7-8 and J is TRBJ1-4; D possibly corresponds to TRBD1 (5 bases). The CDR3 covers 17 residues. Trimming removed 5 bases at V and 1 base at J, with 17 bases between. CDR1 SGHVS and CDR2 FQNEAQ come from the germline V gene. The CDR3 region is CASSRVVGRGTNEKLFF. The CDR3 DNA reads TGTGCCAGCAGCCGAGTGGTGGGGAGGGGAACTAATGAAAAACTGTTTTTT.

J is TRBJ2-2 and V is TRBV12-5, with 7 bases identical to TRBD2. CDR1 is LGHNT and CDR2 is FRNRAP in the germline V gene. J gave up 2 bases and V 5 bases, and 5 bases lay outside the gene matches. The CDR3 has 15 amino acids. DNA of the CDR3: TGTGCTAGTGGTCGGGGACTACCTAACACCGGGGAGCTGTTTTTT. It codes for CASGRGLPNTGELFF.

Of note for this clone: At one of its ends the junction is not consistent with the germline gene, which may arise from a read error. The chain recombines TRBV7-9 with TRBJ1-1, with 9 nucleotides matching TRBD1. The CDR3 loop spans 14 amino acids. Germline CDR1 and CDR2: SEHNR and FQNEAQ (reference sequence). CDR3 region: CASSLWTGASSGIF. The CDR3 bases are TGTGCCAGCAGCTTGTGGACAGGGGCCTCAAGTGGAATTTTT.

The CDR3 loop reads CASTSGGGPSSYNEQFF. The CDR3 DNA sequence: TGTGCCAGCACCTCGGGCGGGGGCCCGAGCTCCTACAATGAGCAGTTCTTC. V is TRBV28 and J is TRBJ2-1; TRBD2 might be the D (7 bases). The CDR3 extends over 17 amino acids. The germline CDR1 and CDR2 sequences are MDHEN and SYDVKM. V lost 7 bases, J lost 0 bases, and 19 bases lay in between.

A single count supports this clone. V gene TRBV30 combines with J gene TRBJ1-1; tentative D call: TRBD1 (5 bases). The CDR3 has 14 amino acids. Trimming removed 2 bases at V and 6 bases at J, with 16 bases between. Per germline, CDR1 GTSNPN and CDR2 SVGIG (reference sequence). In DNA, the CDR3 is TGTGCCTGGAGTTCCTTAGGGGTTCGCGCTGAAGCTTTCTTT. Encoded protein: CAWSSLGVRAEAFF.

This clone was counted only a few times. This sequence joins TRBV13 and TRBJ2-7; D is unclear. The germline V gene encodes CDR1 PRHDT and CDR2 FYEKMQ (reference sequence). V was cut by 5 bases and J by 1 base, with 9 bases left in between. This CDR3 contains 13 residues. The CDR3, as DNA: TGTGCCAGCAGCCCGCCGGAGTCCTACGAGCAGTACTTC. This translates into CASSPPESYEQYF.

This sequence joins TRBV19 and TRBJ1-1; D is undetermined. Germline V lookup: CDR1 LNHDA, CDR2 SQIVND (reference sequence). V dropped 3 bases and J dropped 1 base, with 9 bases sitting between them. The CDR3 loop spans 14 amino acids. The CDR3 is CASSIAGGNTEAFF. Here the CDR3 DNA reads TGTGCCAGTAGTATTGCAGGAGGGAACACTGAAGCTTTCTTT.

V gene TRBV6-5 combines with J gene TRBJ2-1; 8 nucleotides match TRBD1. This CDR3 spans 14 amino acids. V shed 6 bases and J 5 bases; nucleotides not matched to a gene: 6. Germline-derived CDR1 and CDR2 are MNHEY and SVGAGI. CDR3 nucleotide sequence: TGTGCCAGCAGCCGGACAGGGACGCACAATGAGCAGTTCTTC. This gives the protein CASSRTGTHNEQFF.

This rearrangement joins TRBV5-4 to TRBJ1-6, with 7 nucleotides matching TRBD1. The CDR3 totals 17 residues. V shed 5 bases and J 10 bases; nucleotides not matched to a gene: 18. CDR1 is SGHNT and CDR2 is YYREEE in the germline V gene (reference sequence). The CDR3 DNA sequence: TGTGCCAGCAGACAATCACAGGGGCCCCCAAGGTCGTCACCCCTCCACTTT. Its translation is CASRQSQGPPRSSPLHF.

The CDR3 bases are TGTGCCAGTAGTCTTTCCGCGACACCCGCCGGCGGCTACACCTTC. Encoded protein: CASSLSATPAGGYTF. The chain uses TRBV19 and TRBJ1-2; D is ambiguous. Trimming stripped 5 bases from V and 8 bases from J, with 21 bases between. Germline V gene lookup returns CDR1 LNHDA and CDR2 SQIVND (reference sequence). The CDR3 is made up of 15 amino acids.

This chain links TRBV10-3 with TRBJ2-6; 8 bases are a match to TRBD1. V lost 6 bases to trimming and J lost 0 bases; unmatched junction nucleotides: 4. The germline V gene encodes CDR1 ENHRY and CDR2 SYGVKD. The CDR3 spans 16 residues. The CDR3 protein is CAISAGTGSGANVLTF. The CDR3 nucleotides read TGTGCCATCAGCGCCGGGACAGGCTCTGGGGCCAACGTCCTGACTTTC.

The chain employs TRBV19 and TRBJ2-4, with D possibly being TRBD1 (6 bases). V lost 5 bases and J lost 3, with 17 bases in between. From germline, CDR1 is LNHDA and CDR2 SQIVND (reference sequence). The CDR3 runs 16 residues. For the CDR3, the DNA is TGTGCCAGTAGTCCCCCCCGCGGCAGGGGCAAAAACATTCAGTACTTC. Translating it yields CASSPPRGRGKNIQYF.

The chain recombines TRBV5-1 with TRBJ1-1; D perhaps matches TRBD1 (5 bases). The V end was cut by 0 bases, the J end by 5 bases, with 14 bases between. Per germline, CDR1 SGHRS and CDR2 YFSETQ. The CDR3 totals 15 residues. CDR3 sequence (DNA): TGCGCCAGCAGCTTGGTAGGCAGGGATGAAACTGAAGCTTTCTTT. This sequence encodes CASSLVGRDETEAFF.

V is TRBV6-4 and J is TRBJ2-3, with a possible D match to TRBD1 (6 bases). Germline assignment: CDR1 MRHNA and CDR2 SNTAGT. V lost 4 bases and J lost 2, with 13 bases in between. CDR3 length: 15 residues. The CDR3 spells CASSVVGATTDTQYF. Written as DNA, the CDR3 is TGTGCCAGCAGTGTCGTGGGGGCCACCACAGATACGCAGTATTTT.